This passage covers 8 T cell receptor beta chains from one sample sequenced in a study of blood T cells in healthy people across ages. Primers used in a second PCR of about 6 to 12 cycles were a sample-barcoded 5' primer and a J-beta primer mix. Each CDR3 protein gets one entry after TCRdb re-called the 5' RACE reads with MiXCR. The top ten hold 6.5% to 8.5% of the sample, which has over a million distinct CDR3 sequences, 59% seen once. Material: blood. These receptors were collected from a man aged 18 to 30 in good health.

The V gene is TRBV18, the J gene TRBJ2-7; possible D gene TRBD1, 5 bases. The CDR3 length is 14 residues. Per germline, CDR1 KGHSH and CDR2 LQKENI. V was pared by 2 bases and J by 2 bases, with 10 bases between. The CDR3 here is CASSPGAGTYEQYF. CDR3 nucleotide sequence: TGTGCCAGCTCACCAGGGGCCGGTACCTACGAGCAGTACTTC.

This chain uses TRBV20-1 with TRBJ2-1, with 7 bases fitting TRBD2. The germline V gene encodes CDR1 DFQATT and CDR2 SNEGSKA (reference sequence). The J segment lost 7 bases and the V segment lost 3 bases, leaving 3 bases of the junction unmatched. This CDR3 comprises 12 residues. Here the CDR3 reads CSASLAANEQFF. The CDR3 bases are TGCAGTGCTAGTCTAGCGGCTAATGAGCAGTTCTTC.

The rearrangement links TRBV20-1 to TRBJ2-7; D perhaps matches TRBD2 (6 bases). Germline V gene data show CDR1 as DFQATT and CDR2 as SNEGSKA (reference sequence). This CDR3 is built from 13 residues. Trimming removed 4 bases at V and 0 bases at J, with 10 bases between. The CDR3: CSAIAENSYEQYF. The CDR3 bases are TGCAGTGCTATAGCGGAGAACTCCTACGAGCAGTACTTC.

The chain links TRBV30 to TRBJ2-2; 8 bases agree with TRBD1. CDR3 length: 13 residues. The V gene's germline CDR1 is GTSNPN and CDR2 SVGIG (reference sequence). V lost 7 bases, J lost 5 bases, and 6 bases stayed unmatched. The CDR3 is CAYRQGWTGELFF. The DNA of the CDR3 is TGTGCCTACCGACAGGGGTGGACCGGGGAGCTGTTTTTT.

This clonotype came up a few times. This rearrangement joins TRBV29-1 to TRBJ1-2; a possible D gene is TRBD1 (6 bases). The germline V gene encodes CDR1 SQVTM and CDR2 ANQGSEA. There are 12 residues in the CDR3. Trimming cost V 4 bases and J 4 bases, with 10 bases left between them. Here the CDR3 DNA reads TGCAGCGTTGCGGGGGGCAGCTATGGCTACACCTTC. Protein: CSVAGGSYGYTF.

The chain recombines TRBV7-9 with TRBJ2-7, with 8 bases that match TRBD1. The CDR3 runs 16 residues. Trimming took 1 base from V and 2 from J; bases not matched to a gene: 7. Germline V lookup: CDR1 SEHNR, CDR2 FQNEAQ (reference sequence). The CDR3 here is CASSLDGGTGTYEQYF. The CDR3 coding sequence is TGTGCCAGCAGCTTAGATGGGGGGACAGGTACCTACGAGCAGTACTTC.

The rearrangement joins TRBV4-3 to TRBJ1-2; D not certain. The CDR3 contains 15 residues. The germline V and J ends were trimmed by 1 base and 5 bases, with 14 bases remaining between them. Looked up from germline, CDR1 is LGHNA and CDR2 is YSLEER. Here the CDR3 DNA reads TGCGCCAGCAGCCAAGCAGGCGGTGGTTCGTATGGCTACACCTTC. This gives the protein CASSQAGGGSYGYTF.

This clonotype was found a few times. The CDR3 nucleotides are TGCGCCAGCAGCCCCTTCTTCTACAAGGGGGCTCACGCCTACGAGCAGTACTTC. It specifies CASSPFFYKGAHAYEQYF. The chain is built from TRBV4-1 and TRBJ2-7; 7 bases are shared with TRBD1. The CDR3 totals 18 residues. The V gene end was trimmed by 4 bases and the J gene end by 2 bases; junction bases not matched to a gene: 17. CDR1 is MGHRA, CDR2 YSYEKL, per germline.